One and the same sample provided the 5 T cell receptor beta chains below, sequenced in a study of T cell responses to AZD1222 COVID-19 vaccine. Data came from immunoSEQ multiplex PCR; TCRdb stores just in-frame clones and leaves some out. The sample lists approximately 140,000 clones; 80% to 95% were seen once. This material consisted of peripheral blood, taken on day 0 of MenACWY control vaccination. Receptors originate from an adult in good health.

The V and J genes are TRBV3-1 (or the pseudogene TRBV3-2) and TRBJ1-3; D not resolved. The ends were cut back, 2 bases at V and 8 bases at J, with 10 bases in the middle. Germline loops: CDR1 LGHDT, CDR2 YNNKEL (reference sequence). This CDR3 has 13 residues. CDR3 sequence (DNA): TGTGCCAGCAGCCAACGAGTGGGAGACACCATATATTTT. Amino acid sequence: CASSQRVGDTIYF.

This chain joins TRBV2 and TRBJ1-5; no clear D gene. Germline V lookup: CDR1 SNHLY, CDR2 FYNNEI. This CDR3 spans 14 amino acids. V dropped 4 bases and J dropped 1 base, with 8 bases sitting between them. CDR3 DNA: TGTGCCAGCAGTGGGATGGGGAGCAATCAGCCCCAGCATTTT. This encodes CASSGMGSNQPQHF.

The chain recombines TRBV7-2 with TRBJ1-1; perhaps TRBD1 as D (6 bases). Germline values: CDR1 SGHTA, CDR2 FQGNSA. V lost 5 bases to trimming and J lost 7 bases, with 17 bases between them. CDR3 length equals 14 residues. As DNA, the CDR3 is TGTGCCAGCAGCATACAGGGAGGCGGGGGTGAAGCTTTCTTT. Amino acids: CASSIQGGGGEAFF.

The gene calls are TRBV10-3 and TRBJ1-2; 11 positions match TRBD1. Looked up from germline, CDR1 is ENHRY and CDR2 is SYGVKD. The CDR3 runs 16 residues. The V segment lost 6 bases and the J segment 6 bases; nucleotides outside the gene matches: 12. DNA of the CDR3: TGTGCCATCAGCAGCTTCCTAGGACAGGGGGCCGATGGCTACACCTTC. Translating it yields CAISSFLGQGADGYTF.

J is TRBJ2-2 and V is TRBV10-3; 10 bases map to TRBD1. The CDR3 has 14 residues. Germline V gives CDR1 ENHRY, CDR2 SYGVKD. The J segment lost 2 bases and the V segment lost 7 bases, leaving 1 base of the junction unmatched. CDR3 protein: CAITTGGNTGELFF. CDR3 DNA: TGTGCCATCACGACAGGGGGCAACACCGGGGAGCTGTTTTTT.